Following are 12 T cell receptor beta chains from one sample sequenced in a study of control samples from healthy donors and cancer patients. The protocol was immunoSEQ multiplex PCR, while the TCRdb copy is restricted to in-frame clones and leaves out a portion. The sample holds about 150,000 clones, 93% seen once. The sample comprised blood. The receptor set was obtained from a man between 18 and 29 years old in good health.

This sequence joins TRBV28 and TRBJ1-4; D is unclear. Trimming shortened V by 6 bases and J by 8 bases, and 16 bases separated the two germline ends. Germline values: CDR1 MDHEN, CDR2 SYDVKM. The CDR3 spans 14 residues. The CDR3 DNA reads as TGTGCCAGCAGGGAACCCGGGGTAGGCGAAAAACTGTTTTTT. It encodes CASREPGVGEKLFF.

The gene calls are TRBV11-2 and TRBJ1-4; D not certain. CDR3 length: 13 residues. Trimming shortened V by 8 bases and J by 8 bases, and 15 bases separated the two germline ends. The germline gives CDR1 SGHAT, CDR2 FQNNGV. The CDR3 loop is CASRQGYNEKLFF. The DNA for the CDR3 is TGTGCCAGCCGCCAAGGGTATAACGAAAAACTGTTTTTT.

This clone was recorded only once. The rearrangement uses TRBV9 and TRBJ1-2, with D uncertain. CDR3 size: 14 residues. Germline loops: CDR1 SGDLS, CDR2 YYNGEE. V was cut by 2 bases and J by 3 bases, with 11 bases left in between. The CDR3 nucleotides are TGTGCCAGCAGCGTTAATGGGCAGGACTATGGCTACACCTTC. Translating gives CASSVNGQDYGYTF.

The chain combines TRBV20-1 with TRBJ1-6; D ambiguous. The CDR3 sequence is 16 residues long. Germline V CDR1 and CDR2: DFQATT, SNEGSKA (reference sequence). V was trimmed by 3 bases and J by 0 bases, leaving 12 bases between them. CDR3 nucleotides: TGCAGTGCTAGTACCGACTTACCCTCCTATAATTCACCCCTCCACTTT. Translated: CSASTDLPSYNSPLHF.

The V and J genes are TRBV5-1 and TRBJ2-7, with a tentative D call TRBD2 (5 bases). The CDR3 is 15 residues long. V lost 0 bases, J lost 4 bases, and 14 bases lay in between. Per germline, CDR1 SGHRS and CDR2 YFSETQ. CDR3 bases: TGCGCCAGCAGCTTGGAAGGGCAGCGGAGGTACGAGCAGTACTTC. Its translation: CASSLEGQRRYEQYF.

The chain has TRBV4-1 and TRBJ1-2; unclear D gene. The germline V gene has CDR1 MGHRA and CDR2 YSYEKL. This CDR3 region has 16 residues. V shed 1 base and J shed 0 bases, with 12 bases lying between them. The CDR3 DNA reads TGCGCCAGCAGCCAAGCGCGGGCCGCGGCTAACTATGGCTACACCTTC. Translated: CASSQARAAANYGYTF.

This clone turned up a few times. The rearrangement joins TRBV11-2 to TRBJ1-6; TRBD1 matches at 10 bases. V lost 2 bases to trimming and J lost 6 bases; unmatched junction nucleotides: 4. Germline V gene data show CDR1 as SGHAT and CDR2 as FQNNGV. This CDR3 spans 16 amino acids. DNA of the CDR3: TGTGCCAGCAGCTTATTGACAGGGGGCCCTAATTCACCCCTCCACTTT. It is translated as CASSLLTGGPNSPLHF.

This sequence joins TRBV9 and TRBJ2-1; D is undetermined. Trimming removed 5 bases from V and 1 base from J, with 13 bases in between. Germline CDR1 is SGDLS and CDR2 is YYNGEE. The CDR3 has 15 residues. The CDR3 sequence: CASSAPGRSYNEQFF. The CDR3 DNA follows: TGTGCCAGCAGTGCCCCCGGGCGGTCCTACAATGAGCAGTTCTTC.

The rearrangement links TRBV28 to TRBJ2-5, with D hard to call. V lost 3 bases to trimming and J lost 3 bases, with 8 bases between them. CDR1 and CDR2 (germline): MDHEN, SYDVKM. CDR3 length: 13 residues. CDR3 loop: CASSFVAKETQYF. In DNA form, the CDR3 reads TGTGCCAGCAGTTTCGTGGCGAAAGAGACCCAGTACTTC.

The chain links TRBV6-6 to TRBJ2-5, with D unresolved. CDR1 is MNHNY and CDR2 is SVGAGI in the germline V gene (reference sequence). V was shortened by 5 bases and J by 2 bases, with 15 bases between the two germline ends. CDR3 length: 15 amino acids. The CDR3 protein is CASSPPFGFQETQYF. The CDR3 DNA reads as TGTGCCAGCAGTCCGCCCTTTGGCTTTCAAGAGACCCAGTACTTC.

The J gene is TRBJ2-1, the V gene TRBV18; D call uncertain. CDR1 is KGHSH, CDR2 LQKENI, per germline. V lost 1 base to trimming and J lost 6 bases, with 10 bases between them. CDR3 length equals 14 residues. The CDR3 reads CASSPRGSVNEQFF. The CDR3, as DNA: TGTGCCAGCTCACCACGGGGATCGGTCAATGAGCAGTTCTTC.

The rearrangement uses TRBV19 and TRBJ2-1; TRBD1 matches 10 bases. CDR1 is LNHDA, CDR2 SQIVND, per germline (reference sequence). V shed 1 base, J shed 6 bases, and the junction held 0 bases outside the gene matches. The CDR3 sequence is 14 residues long. For the CDR3, the DNA is TGTGCCAGTAGTATAGGGACAGGGGGCAATGAGCAGTTCTTC. Its translation: CASSIGTGGNEQFF.